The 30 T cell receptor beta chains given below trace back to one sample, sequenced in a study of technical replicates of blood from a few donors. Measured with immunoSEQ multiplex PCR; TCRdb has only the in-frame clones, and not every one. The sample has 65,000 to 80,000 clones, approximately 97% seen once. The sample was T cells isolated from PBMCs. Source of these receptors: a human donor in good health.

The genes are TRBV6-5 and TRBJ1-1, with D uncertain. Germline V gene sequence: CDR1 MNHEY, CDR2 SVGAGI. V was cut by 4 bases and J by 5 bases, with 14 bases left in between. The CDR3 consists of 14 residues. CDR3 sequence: CASSSYSIITEAFF. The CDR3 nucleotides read TGTGCCAGCAGTTCCTACAGTATTATTACTGAAGCTTTCTTT.

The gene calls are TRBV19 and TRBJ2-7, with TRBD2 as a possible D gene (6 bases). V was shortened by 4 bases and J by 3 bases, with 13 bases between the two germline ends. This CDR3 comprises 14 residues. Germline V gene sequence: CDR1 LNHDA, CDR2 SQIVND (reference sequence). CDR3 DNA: TGTGCCAGTAGTAGCCAAGCGGGCAACTACGAGCAGTACTTC. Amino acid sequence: CASSSQAGNYEQYF.

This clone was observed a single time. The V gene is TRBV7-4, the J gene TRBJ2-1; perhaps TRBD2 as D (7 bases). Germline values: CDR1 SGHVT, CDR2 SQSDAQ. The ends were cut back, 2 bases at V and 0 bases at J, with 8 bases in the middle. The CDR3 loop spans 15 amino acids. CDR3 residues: CASSLRGASYNEQFF. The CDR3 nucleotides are TGTGCCAGCAGCTTACGGGGGGCCTCCTACAATGAGCAGTTCTTC.

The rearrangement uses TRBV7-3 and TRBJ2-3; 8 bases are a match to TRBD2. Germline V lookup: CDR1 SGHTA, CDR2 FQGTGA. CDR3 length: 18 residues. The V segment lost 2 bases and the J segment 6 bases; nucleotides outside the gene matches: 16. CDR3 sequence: CASSLGGGSGSWGDTQYF. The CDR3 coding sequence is TGTGCCAGCAGCTTAGGAGGCGGGAGCGGGAGCTGGGGGGATACGCAGTATTTT.

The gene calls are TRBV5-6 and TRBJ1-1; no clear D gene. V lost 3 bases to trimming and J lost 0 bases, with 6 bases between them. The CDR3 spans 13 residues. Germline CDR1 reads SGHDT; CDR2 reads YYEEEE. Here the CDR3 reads CASSSSLNTEAFF. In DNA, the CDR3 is TGTGCCAGCAGCTCCAGTCTGAACACTGAAGCTTTCTTT.

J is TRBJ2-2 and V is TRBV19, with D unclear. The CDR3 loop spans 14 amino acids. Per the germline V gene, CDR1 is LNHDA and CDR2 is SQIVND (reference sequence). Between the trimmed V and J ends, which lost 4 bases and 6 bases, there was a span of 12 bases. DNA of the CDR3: TGTGCCAGTAGTACCATATCTGGGCCCGGGGAGCTGTTTTTT. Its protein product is CASSTISGPGELFF.

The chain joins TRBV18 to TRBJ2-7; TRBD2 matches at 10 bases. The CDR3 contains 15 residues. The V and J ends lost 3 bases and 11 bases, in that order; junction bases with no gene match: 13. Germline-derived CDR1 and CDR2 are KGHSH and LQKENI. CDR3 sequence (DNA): TGTGCCAGCTCACCCGTCCATCCTAGCGGGAGATTTGAGTACTTC. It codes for CASSPVHPSGRFEYF.

The CDR3 DNA follows: TGTGCCACCAGCGAGGGCAGAGCCTACGAGCAGTACTTC. Protein product: CATSEGRAYEQYF. The V and J genes are TRBV15 and TRBJ2-7; TRBD2 is a possible D gene (5 bases). The CDR3 sequence is 13 residues long. V was clipped by 5 bases and J by 2 bases, with 10 bases between them. CDR1 and CDR2 (germline): LNHNV, YYDKDF (reference sequence).

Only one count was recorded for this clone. The CDR3 loop reads CASSSRGGMNTEAFF. DNA for the CDR3: TGTGCCAGTAGTAGTCGTGGAGGTATGAACACTGAAGCTTTCTTT. The rearrangement uses TRBV19 and TRBJ1-1; D call uncertain. Germline lookup yields CDR1 LNHDA and CDR2 SQIVND (reference sequence). The CDR3 covers 15 residues. V lost 4 bases, J lost 0 bases, and 12 bases lay in between.

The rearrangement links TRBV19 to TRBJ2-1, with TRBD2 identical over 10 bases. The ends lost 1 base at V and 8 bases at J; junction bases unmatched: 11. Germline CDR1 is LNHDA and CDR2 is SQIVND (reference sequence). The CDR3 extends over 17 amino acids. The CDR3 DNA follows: TGTGCCAGTAGTATAGTCCCGATAGCGGGAGGCGGAGATGAGCAGTTCTTC. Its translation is CASSIVPIAGGGDEQFF.

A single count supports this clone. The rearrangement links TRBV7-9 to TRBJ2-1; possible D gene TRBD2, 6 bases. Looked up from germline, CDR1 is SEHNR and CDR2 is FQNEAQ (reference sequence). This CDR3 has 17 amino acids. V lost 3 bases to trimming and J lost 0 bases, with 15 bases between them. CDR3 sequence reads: CASSLAGSTFSYNEQFF. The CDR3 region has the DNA TGTGCCAGCAGCTTGGCGGGATCGACCTTCTCCTACAATGAGCAGTTCTTC.

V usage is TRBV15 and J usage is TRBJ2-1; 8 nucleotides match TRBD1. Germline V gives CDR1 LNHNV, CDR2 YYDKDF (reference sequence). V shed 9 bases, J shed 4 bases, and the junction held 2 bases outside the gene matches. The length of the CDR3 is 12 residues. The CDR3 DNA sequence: TGTGCCACTAGGACAGGGTACAATGAGCAGTTCTTC. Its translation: CATRTGYNEQFF.

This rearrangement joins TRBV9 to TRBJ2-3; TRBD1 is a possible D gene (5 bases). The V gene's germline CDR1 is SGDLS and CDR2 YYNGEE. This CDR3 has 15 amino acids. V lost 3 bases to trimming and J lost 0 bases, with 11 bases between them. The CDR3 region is CASSETVSSTDTQYF. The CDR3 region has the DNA TGTGCCAGCAGCGAGACAGTTTCTAGCACAGATACGCAGTATTTT. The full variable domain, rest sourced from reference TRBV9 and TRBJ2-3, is DSGVTQTPKHLITATGQRVTLRCSPRSGDLSVYWYQQSLDQGLQFLIQYYNGEERAKGNILERFSAQQFPDLHSELNLSSLELGDSALYFCASSETVSSTDTQYFGPGTRLTVL.

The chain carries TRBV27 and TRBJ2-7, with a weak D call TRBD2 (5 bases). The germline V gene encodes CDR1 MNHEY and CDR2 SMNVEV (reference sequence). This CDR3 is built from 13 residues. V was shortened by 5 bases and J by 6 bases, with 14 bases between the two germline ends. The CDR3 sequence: CASSVGKVAEQYF. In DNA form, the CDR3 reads TGTGCCAGCAGTGTCGGGAAAGTTGCCGAGCAGTACTTC.

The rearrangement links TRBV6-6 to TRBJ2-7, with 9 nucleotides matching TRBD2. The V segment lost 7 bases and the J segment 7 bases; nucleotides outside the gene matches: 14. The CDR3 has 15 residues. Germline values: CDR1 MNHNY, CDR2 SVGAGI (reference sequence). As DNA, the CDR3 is TGTGCCAGCACTCCAGCGGGACTAGCTTCTCAAGAGCAGTACTTC. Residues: CASTPAGLASQEQYF.

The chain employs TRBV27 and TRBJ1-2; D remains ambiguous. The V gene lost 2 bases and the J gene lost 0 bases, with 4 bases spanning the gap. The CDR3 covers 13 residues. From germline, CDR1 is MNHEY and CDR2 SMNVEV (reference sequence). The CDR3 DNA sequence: TGTGCCAGCAGTTTAACTGCTAACTATGGCTACACCTTC. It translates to CASSLTANYGYTF.

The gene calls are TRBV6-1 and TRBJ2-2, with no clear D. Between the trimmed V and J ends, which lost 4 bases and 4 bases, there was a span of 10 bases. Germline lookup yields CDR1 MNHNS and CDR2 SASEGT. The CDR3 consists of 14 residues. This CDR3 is CASSGSFSTGELFF. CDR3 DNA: TGTGCCAGCAGTGGTTCTTTTAGCACCGGGGAGCTGTTTTTT.

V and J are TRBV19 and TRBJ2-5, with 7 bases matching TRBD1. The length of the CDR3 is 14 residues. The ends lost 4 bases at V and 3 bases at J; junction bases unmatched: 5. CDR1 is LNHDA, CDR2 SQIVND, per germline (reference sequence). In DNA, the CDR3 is TGTGCCAGTAGTACCTGGGGGACAGAAGAGACCCAGTACTTC. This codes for CASSTWGTEETQYF.

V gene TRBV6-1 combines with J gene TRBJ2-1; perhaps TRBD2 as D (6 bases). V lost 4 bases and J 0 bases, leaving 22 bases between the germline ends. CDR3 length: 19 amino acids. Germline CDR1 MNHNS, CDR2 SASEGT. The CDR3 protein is CASSGYLPLGGDSYNEQFF. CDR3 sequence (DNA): TGTGCCAGCAGTGGATACCTGCCCTTGGGGGGAGACTCCTACAATGAGCAGTTCTTC.

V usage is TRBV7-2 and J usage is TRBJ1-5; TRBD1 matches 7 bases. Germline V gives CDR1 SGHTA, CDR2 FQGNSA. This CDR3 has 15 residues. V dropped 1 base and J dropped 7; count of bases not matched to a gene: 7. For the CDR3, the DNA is TGTGCCAGCAGCTTAGAGGGCAGGGGGAGGCAGCCCCAGCATTTT. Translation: CASSLEGRGRQPQHF.

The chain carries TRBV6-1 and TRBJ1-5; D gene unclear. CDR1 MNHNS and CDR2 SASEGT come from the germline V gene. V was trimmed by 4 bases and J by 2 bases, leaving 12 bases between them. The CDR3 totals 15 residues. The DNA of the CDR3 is TGTGCCAGCAGTGGCTTAGATCTGGGCAATCAGCCCCAGCATTTT. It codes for CASSGLDLGNQPQHF.

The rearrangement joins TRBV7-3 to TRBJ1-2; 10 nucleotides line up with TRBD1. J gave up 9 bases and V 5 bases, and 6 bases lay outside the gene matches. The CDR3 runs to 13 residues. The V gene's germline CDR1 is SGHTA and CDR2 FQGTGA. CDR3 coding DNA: TGTGCCAGCAGCACAAGACAGGGGGCGAGCTACACCTTC. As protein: CASSTRQGASYTF.

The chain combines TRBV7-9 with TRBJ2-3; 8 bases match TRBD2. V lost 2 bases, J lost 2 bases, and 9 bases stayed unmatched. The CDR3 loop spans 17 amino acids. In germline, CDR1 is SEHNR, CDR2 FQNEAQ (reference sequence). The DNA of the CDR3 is TGTGCCAGCAGCTTAAAAGCTAGCGGGTTGATCACAGATACGCAGTATTTT. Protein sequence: CASSLKASGLITDTQYF.

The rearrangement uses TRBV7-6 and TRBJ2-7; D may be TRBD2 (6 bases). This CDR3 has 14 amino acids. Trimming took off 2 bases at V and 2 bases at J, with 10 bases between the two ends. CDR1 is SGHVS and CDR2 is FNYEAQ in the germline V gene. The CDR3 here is CASSLYGGTYEQYF. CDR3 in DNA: TGTGCCAGCAGCTTATACGGGGGAACCTACGAGCAGTACTTC. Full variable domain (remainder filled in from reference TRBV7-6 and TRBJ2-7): GAGVSQSPRYKVTKRGQDVALRCDPISGHVSLYWYRQALGQGPEFLTYFNYEAQQDKSGLPNDRFSAERPEGSISTLTIQRTEQRDSAMYRCASSLYGGTYEQYFGPGTRLTVT.

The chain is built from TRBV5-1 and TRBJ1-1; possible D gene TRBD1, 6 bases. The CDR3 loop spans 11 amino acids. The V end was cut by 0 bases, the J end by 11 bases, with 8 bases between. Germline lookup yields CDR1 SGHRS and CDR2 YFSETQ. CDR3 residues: CASSLGGRAFF. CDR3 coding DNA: TGCGCCAGCAGCTTGGGGGGGCGCGCTTTCTTT.

The CDR3 coding sequence is TGTGCCTGGGCCGGTTCTGAGACCCAGTACTTC. Its protein product is CAWAGSETQYF. This chain joins TRBV30 and TRBJ2-5; the D is unclear. The CDR3 contains 11 residues. Germline V gene lookup returns CDR1 GTSNPN and CDR2 SVGIG (reference sequence). Trimming removed 5 bases at V and 5 bases at J, with 9 bases between.

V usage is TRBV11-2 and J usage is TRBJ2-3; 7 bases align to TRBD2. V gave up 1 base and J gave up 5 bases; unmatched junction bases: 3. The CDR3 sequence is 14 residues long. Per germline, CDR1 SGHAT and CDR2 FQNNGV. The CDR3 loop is CASSLGTRLDTQYF. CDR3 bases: TGTGCCAGCAGCTTAGGGACTAGATTAGATACGCAGTATTTT.

CDR3 nucleotide sequence: TGCGCCAGCAGCTTGTACCTATATGGCGGGAGCACAGATACGCAGTATTTT. Translating gives CASSLYLYGGSTDTQYF. The chain is built from TRBV5-1 and TRBJ2-3, with TRBD2 as a possible D gene (5 bases). From germline, CDR1 is SGHRS and CDR2 YFSETQ. There are 17 residues in the CDR3. V was shortened by 1 base and J by 0 bases, with 15 bases between the two germline ends.

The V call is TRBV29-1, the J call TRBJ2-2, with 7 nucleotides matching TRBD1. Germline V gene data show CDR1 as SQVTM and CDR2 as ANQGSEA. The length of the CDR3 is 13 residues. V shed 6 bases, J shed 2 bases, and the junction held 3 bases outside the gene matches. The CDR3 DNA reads TGCAGCGTCGGGACAGAAAACACCGGGGAGCTGTTTTTT. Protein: CSVGTENTGELFF.

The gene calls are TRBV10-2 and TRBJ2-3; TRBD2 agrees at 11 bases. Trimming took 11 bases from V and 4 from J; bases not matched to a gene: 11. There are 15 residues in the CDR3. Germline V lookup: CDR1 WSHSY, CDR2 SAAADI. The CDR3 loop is CAGSPLAGEADTQYF. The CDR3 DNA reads TGCGCCGGCTCCCCACTAGCGGGAGAGGCAGATACGCAGTATTTT.